The next 32 T cell receptor beta chains were all read from a single sample in a study of cytomegalovirus exposure and HLA in healthy donors. This table comes from immunoSEQ multiplex PCR, and its TCRdb copy is limited to in-frame clones, with some not included. The sample lists fewer than 60,000 clones, 90% to 95% occurring once. What was sequenced was PBMCs. The receptors originated from a woman between 18 and 30 years old in good health and CMV-seropositive.

The rearrangement uses TRBV7-7 and TRBJ2-1, with 8 bases identical to TRBD2. This CDR3 region has 17 residues. With 1 base clipped from V and 6 bases from J, the junction kept 11 bases outside the gene matches. Looked up from germline, CDR1 is SSHAT and CDR2 is FNYEAQ (reference sequence). This CDR3 is CASSLEVGGAQGNEQFF. The DNA for the CDR3 is TGTGCCAGCAGCTTAGAGGTCGGGGGGGCCCAGGGCAATGAGCAGTTCTTC.

This chain uses TRBV5-6 with TRBJ2-2, with a weak D call TRBD2 (5 bases). The V and J ends lost 3 bases and 1 base respectively, with 10 bases between them. The CDR3 covers 15 residues. The germline V gene has CDR1 SGHDT and CDR2 YYEEEE. The CDR3 DNA reads as TGTGCCAGCAGCTCCGGACTGCTGAACACCGGGGAGCTGTTTTTT. Translating gives CASSSGLLNTGELFF. Full variable domain (missing parts from reference TRBV5-6 and TRBJ2-2): DAGVTQSPTHLIKTRGQQVTLRCSPKSGHDTVSWYQQALGQGPQFIFQYYEEEERQRGNFPDRFSGHQFPNYSSELNVNALLLGDSALYLCASSSGLLNTGELFFGEGSRLTVL.

The chain recombines TRBV7-2 with TRBJ1-3; TRBD1 aligns across 8 bases. Germline CDR1 is SGHTA and CDR2 is FQGNSA. Germline trimming cut 5 bases from V and 3 bases from J; bases unmatched to any gene: 3. This CDR3 has 14 amino acids. The CDR3 coding sequence is TGTGCCAGCAGCCTTACAGGGGGTGGAAACACCATATATTTT. Its translation: CASSLTGGGNTIYF.

J is TRBJ1-1 and V is TRBV11-2, with D possibly matching TRBD1 (6 bases). In germline, CDR1 is SGHAT, CDR2 FQNNGV. This CDR3 has 14 residues. The ends were cut back, 1 base at V and 7 bases at J, with 13 bases in the middle. Written as DNA, the CDR3 is TGTGCCAGCAGCTTAGTCGCGTCAGGGGTTGAAGCTTTCTTT. Translating gives CASSLVASGVEAFF.

This clone was picked up one time. The CDR3 region has the DNA TGTGCCTGGAGTGTAGGTGGAGCCTCCTACGAGCAGTACTTC. This gives the protein CAWSVGGASYEQYF. The rearrangement joins TRBV30 to TRBJ2-7, with D uncertain. The V gene lost 0 bases and the J gene lost 0 bases, with 9 bases spanning the gap. The germline gives CDR1 GTSNPN, CDR2 SVGIG (reference sequence). CDR3 length: 14 amino acids.

V gene TRBV2 combines with J gene TRBJ1-4; D may be TRBD1 (6 bases). Trimming removed 8 bases from V and 6 bases from J, with 19 bases in between. CDR3 length equals 15 residues. The germline CDR1 and CDR2 sequences are SNHLY and FYNNEI. CDR3 sequence: CASSDPAGADEKLFF. DNA of the CDR3: TGTGCCAGCTCCGATCCGGCGGGGGCTGATGAAAAACTGTTTTTT.

The chain combines TRBV6-1 with TRBJ1-2, with D unclear. CDR1 is MNHNS and CDR2 is SASEGT in the germline V gene. This CDR3 region has 16 residues. Trimming cost V 0 bases and J 4 bases, with 15 bases left between them. DNA of the CDR3: TGTGCCAGCAGTGAAGCGCGGGGAGGGCTGACCTATGGCTACACCTTC. It is translated as CASSEARGGLTYGYTF.

The CDR3 protein is CASRGDRGNTEAFF. CDR3 DNA sequence: TGTGCCAGCAGGGGGGACAGGGGGAACACTGAAGCTTTCTTT. The chain is built from TRBV6-4 and TRBJ1-1; 10 positions match TRBD1. Trimming removed 6 bases from V and 1 base from J; junction bases left unmatched: 2. This CDR3 is built from 14 residues. CDR1 is MRHNA, CDR2 SNTAGT, per germline.

The chain uses TRBV27 and TRBJ1-6, with 7 nucleotides matching TRBD1. The CDR3 has 15 residues. After removal of 3 bases from V and 9 bases from J, the junction contained 8 bases not matched to a gene. Germline CDR1 reads MNHEY; CDR2 reads SMNVEV (reference sequence). For the CDR3, the DNA is TGTGCCAGCAGTTTTCGCAGGGGGGCCCGTTCACCCCTCCACTTT. The encoded protein is CASSFRRGARSPLHF.

The DNA of the CDR3 is TGTGCCAGCTCATCAACCGGGACAGGGGGGGGCAATCAGCCCCAGCATTTT. Protein sequence: CASSSTGTGGGNQPQHF. V and J are TRBV18 and TRBJ1-5, with 11 bases aligning to TRBD1. CDR1 is KGHSH and CDR2 is LQKENI in the germline V gene. The V segment lost 5 bases and the J segment 2 bases; nucleotides outside the gene matches: 8. The CDR3 length is 17 residues. The whole variable domain, remainder taken from reference TRBV18 and TRBJ1-5, is NAGVMQNPRHLVRRRGQEARLRCSPMKGHSHVYWYRQLPEEGLKFMVYLQKENIIDESGMPKERFSAEFPKEGPSILRIQQVVRGDSAAYFCASSSTGTGGGNQPQHFGDGTRLSIL.

V and J are TRBV10-3 and TRBJ2-5; 8 bases are shared with TRBD2. Germline V CDR1 and CDR2: ENHRY, SYGVKD. The trim removed 6 bases at V and 5 bases at J, leaving 8 bases unmatched. The CDR3 covers 14 residues. This CDR3 is CAISGGGWAETQYF. In DNA, the CDR3 is TGTGCCATCAGCGGGGGGGGCTGGGCTGAGACCCAGTACTTC.

The rearrangement links TRBV28 to TRBJ2-2; D is uncertain. V was shortened by 6 bases and J by 4 bases, with 9 bases between the two germline ends. This CDR3 has 13 residues. Germline CDR1 is MDHEN and CDR2 is SYDVKM. CDR3 nucleotides: TGTGCCAGCAGGGGCCCTATCACCGGGGAGCTGTTTTTT. As protein: CASRGPITGELFF.

This clone appeared a single time. For the CDR3, the DNA is TGTGCCAGTCGCACCTGGGGGCAGGGCGACAATCAGCCCCAGCATTTT. The encoded protein is CASRTWGQGDNQPQHF. The chain combines TRBV19 with TRBJ1-5, with D perhaps TRBD1 (6 bases). The CDR3 has 16 residues. V shed 8 bases and J shed 3 bases, with 20 bases lying between them. Germline V lookup: CDR1 LNHDA, CDR2 SQIVND (reference sequence).

The J gene is TRBJ2-7, the V gene TRBV6-1; 7 bases fit TRBD1. The CDR3 has 13 residues. Germline-derived CDR1 and CDR2 are MNHNS and SASEGT. Trimming cost V 6 bases and J 7 bases; bases outside gene matches: 9. The CDR3, as DNA: TGTGCCAGCAGGCTCCGGGACAGTCAAGAGCAGTACTTC. Translating gives CASRLRDSQEQYF.

The gene calls are TRBV5-4 and TRBJ2-5, with unresolved D. The CDR3 has 16 amino acids. Germline assignment: CDR1 SGHNT and CDR2 YYREEE (reference sequence). CDR3 bases: TGTGCTTCACCACCCAATCCTGAGGTTGTGGAAGAGACCCAGTACTTC. Translated, it gives CASPPNPEVVEETQYF.

The chain uses TRBV6-1 and TRBJ2-3; D not resolved. This CDR3 region has 13 residues. CDR1 MNHNS and CDR2 SASEGT come from the germline V gene. Trimming took off 6 bases at V and 1 base at J, with 8 bases between the two ends. In DNA, the CDR3 is TGTGCCAGCAGCCGTATAGGCACAGATACGCAGTATTTT. Its translation is CASSRIGTDTQYF.

This clone was seen a single time. This chain links TRBV7-8 with TRBJ1-4; D is perhaps TRBD1 (5 bases). The V gene lost 5 bases and the J gene lost 0 bases, with 13 bases spanning the gap. The germline V gene encodes CDR1 SGHVS and CDR2 FQNEAQ. The CDR3 consists of 16 residues. The CDR3 sequence: CASSLRGHTTNEKLFF. The CDR3 DNA reads TGTGCCAGCAGCCTCAGAGGACATACAACTAATGAAAAACTGTTTTTT.

This clone was detected a few times. The rearrangement links TRBV2 to TRBJ2-2; D gene ambiguous. Trimming removed 7 bases at V and 2 bases at J, with 8 bases between. This CDR3 region has 13 residues. Germline V gene sequence: CDR1 SNHLY, CDR2 FYNNEI. The CDR3 is CASNNVNTGELFF. CDR3 sequence (DNA): TGTGCCAGCAATAATGTCAACACCGGGGAGCTGTTTTTT.

The V and J genes are TRBV5-1 and TRBJ1-1; no firm D call. Germline V gene lookup returns CDR1 SGHRS and CDR2 YFSETQ. V lost 4 bases to trimming and J lost 4 bases, with 8 bases between them. The CDR3 runs 12 residues. CDR3 loop: CASSERATEAFF. The CDR3 DNA follows: TGCGCCAGCAGCGAAAGAGCCACTGAAGCTTTCTTT.

V gene TRBV2 combines with J gene TRBJ2-3, with D perhaps matching TRBD1 (6 bases). The CDR3 runs to 18 residues. The V gene's germline CDR1 is SNHLY and CDR2 FYNNEI. Trimming stripped 3 bases from V and 3 bases from J, with 22 bases between. The CDR3 DNA is TGTGCCAGCAGTGATATTAGGTCAGGGGTCTCGGGGACAGATACGCAGTATTTT. Amino acid sequence: CASSDIRSGVSGTDTQYF. The full variable domain, its missing parts supplied by reference TRBV2 and TRBJ2-3, is EPEVTQTPSHQVTQMGQEVILRCVPISNHLYFYWYRQILGQKVEFLVSFYNNEISEKSEIFDDQFSVERPDGSNFTLKIRSTKLEDSAMYFCASSDIRSGVSGTDTQYFGPGTRLTVL.

The J gene is TRBJ1-2, the V gene TRBV7-2, with 10 bases matching TRBD1. CDR1 and CDR2 from the germline V gene are SGHTA and FQGNSA. Trimming cost V 4 bases and J 4 bases; bases outside gene matches: 6. This CDR3 has 15 amino acids. The CDR3 loop reads CASSSSWTGGYGYTF. CDR3 coding DNA: TGTGCCAGCAGCTCAAGCTGGACAGGGGGCTATGGCTACACCTTC.

The V call is TRBV28, the J call TRBJ2-7; 7 bases are a match to TRBD1. Trimming at V came to 8 bases and at J to 0 bases, leaving 7 bases not matched to a gene. The CDR3 consists of 14 residues. Germline loops: CDR1 MDHEN, CDR2 SYDVKM. The CDR3 bases are TGTGCCAGCCTTCCGGGACAGAGCTCCTACGAGCAGTACTTC. Protein sequence: CASLPGQSSYEQYF.

The chain recombines TRBV28 with TRBJ2-3; a weak D match, TRBD1 (5 bases). This CDR3 is built from 14 residues. Trimming cost V 3 bases and J 0 bases, with 7 bases left between them. Germline CDR1 reads MDHEN; CDR2 reads SYDVKM. The CDR3, as DNA: TGTGCCAGCAGTTTTAGACAGAGCACAGATACGCAGTATTTT. Translating gives CASSFRQSTDTQYF.

This chain connects TRBV7-8 to TRBJ1-5; possibly TRBD1 for D (5 bases). Germline V lookup: CDR1 SGHVS, CDR2 FQNEAQ. The CDR3 consists of 16 residues. The germline V and J ends were trimmed by 2 bases and 3 bases, with 14 bases remaining between them. DNA of the CDR3: TGTGCCAGCAGCTTACACAGGCCTTCCAACAATCAGCCCCAGCATTTT. Its protein product is CASSLHRPSNNQPQHF.

This chain joins TRBV5-5 and TRBJ2-1, with a weak D call TRBD1 (6 bases). Trimming cost V 0 bases and J 7 bases, with 14 bases left between them. Per the germline V gene, CDR1 is SGHKS and CDR2 is YYEKEE (reference sequence). The CDR3 loop spans 15 amino acids. The CDR3 DNA is TGTGCCAGCAGCTTGGCACAGGGTCTGAGGAATGAGCAGTTCTTC. Translating gives CASSLAQGLRNEQFF.

This chain joins TRBV29-1 and TRBJ2-5, with D possibly TRBD2 on 5 matching bases. CDR3 size: 16 residues. Germline lookup yields CDR1 SQVTM and CDR2 ANQGSEA. Trimming shortened V by 1 base and J by 1 base, and 16 bases separated the two germline ends. Here the CDR3 reads CSVEGGLKPPQETQYF. CDR3 nucleotides: TGCAGCGTTGAAGGAGGACTGAAACCCCCCCAAGAGACCCAGTACTTC.

The chain recombines TRBV6-6 with TRBJ1-1, with D possibly TRBD1 on 6 matching bases. V lost 10 bases and J 5 bases, leaving 20 bases between the germline ends. Germline CDR1 MNHNY, CDR2 SVGAGI (reference sequence). CDR3 length: 14 residues. The CDR3 loop is CATNPAGVKTEAFF. CDR3 nucleotide sequence: TGTGCCACCAACCCTGCAGGGGTAAAGACTGAAGCTTTCTTT.

The chain recombines TRBV5-6 with TRBJ2-7, with D unresolved. V was pared by 3 bases and J by 2 bases, with 3 bases between. Germline CDR1 is SGHDT and CDR2 is YYEEEE. CDR3 length equals 11 residues. The CDR3, as DNA: TGTGCCAGCAGCTCTGCCTACGAGCAGTACTTC. Translated, it gives CASSSAYEQYF.

In its sample, this clone was seen once. The chain is built from TRBV15 and TRBJ1-2; D not certain. CDR3 size: 14 residues. In germline, CDR1 is LNHNV, CDR2 YYDKDF (reference sequence). The V gene lost 4 bases and the J gene lost 3 bases, with 12 bases spanning the gap. The CDR3 reads CATSTTRRDYGYTF. CDR3 bases: TGTGCCACCAGCACGACACGGCGAGACTATGGCTACACCTTC.

For this clone: Additional DNA sequences in this sample encode the identical CDR3. J is TRBJ2-5 and V is TRBV11-1; D call uncertain. The V end lost 3 bases, the J end lost 5 bases, and 10 bases lay between the germline ends. The CDR3 loop spans 13 amino acids. Germline assignment: CDR1 SGHAT and CDR2 FQDESV (reference sequence). Here the CDR3 DNA reads TGTGCCAGCAGCTTTCCGGGTGGGGAGACCCAGTACTTC. It specifies CASSFPGGETQYF.

V usage is TRBV14 and J usage is TRBJ2-1; 8 bases are shared with TRBD2. The CDR3 loop spans 16 amino acids. V shed 0 bases, J shed 7 bases, and the junction held 8 bases outside the gene matches. Looked up from germline, CDR1 is SGHDN and CDR2 is FVKESK. The CDR3 DNA reads as TGTGCCAGCAGCCAAGATAAGGCGGGGGGAAGGAATGAGCAGTTCTTC. Its translation: CASSQDKAGGRNEQFF.

V usage is TRBV6-1 and J usage is TRBJ1-3, with 8 positions matching TRBD1. CDR1 MNHNS and CDR2 SASEGT come from the germline V gene. CDR3 size: 17 residues. J lost 0 bases, V lost 3 bases, and 7 bases had no gene match. The CDR3 region is CASSDWSGTGSGNTIYF. The CDR3 DNA reads TGTGCCAGCAGTGACTGGTCCGGGACAGGCTCTGGAAACACCATATATTTT.